These 9 T cell receptor beta chains were sequenced from one sample in a study of T-cell reconstitution after alpha-beta-depleted transplantation in children listed by TCRdb under 2016. Libraries were prepared through PCR. These reads were obtained on an Illumina HiSeq 2500. To normalize quantification of the TCRbeta repertoire, the TCR libraries were built with molecular barcoding that relied on unique molecular identifiers. The public reads were quality trimmed at Q25 with fastp and then assembled into clones with MiXCR by TCRdb, keeping productive beta chains. Every distinct CDR3 protein forms one entry, paired with its most common genes and DNA. A total of a few hundred thousand distinct CDR3 sequences appear in this sample, 12% of them only once. Of the sample, 5% to 6% is held by the ten largest clones. The sample consisted of PBMCs from the stem cell graft donor, taken from the stem cell graft. These receptors were collected from a human donor who donated a stem cell graft to a child with combined immunodeficiency.

This clonotype was observed at least ten times. V is TRBV20-1 and J is TRBJ2-2, with 16 bases identical to TRBD2. CDR3 length: 15 amino acids. J gave up 6 bases and V 5 bases, and 3 bases lay outside the gene matches. CDR1 DFQATT and CDR2 SNEGSKA come from the germline V gene (reference sequence). The CDR3 sequence is CSAQGLAGGSGELFF. CDR3 DNA: TGCAGTGCTCAGGGACTAGCGGGAGGGTCCGGGGAGCTGTTTTTT.

The chain carries TRBV28 and TRBJ2-7; D is undetermined. The CDR3 has 15 residues. The V gene lost 4 bases and the J gene lost 1 base, with 14 bases spanning the gap. From germline, CDR1 is MDHEN and CDR2 SYDVKM. The CDR3 protein is CASSSSGAGSYEQYF. Here the CDR3 DNA reads TGTGCCAGCAGTTCATCCGGAGCAGGATCCTACGAGCAGTACTTC.

The V gene is TRBV6-2 or TRBV6-3, the J gene TRBJ2-1; 9 bases align to TRBD2. Germline V gene lookup returns CDR1 MNHEY and CDR2 SVGEGT. The length of the CDR3 is 15 residues. The trim removed 6 bases at V and 8 bases at J, leaving 11 bases unmatched. This CDR3 reads CASRIAGVRTHEQFF. The CDR3 DNA reads TGTGCCAGCAGAATAGCGGGAGTCAGGACCCATGAGCAGTTCTTC.

This chain links TRBV7-9 with TRBJ2-2; no reliable D call. The CDR3 is 15 amino acids. The V gene's germline CDR1 is SEHNR and CDR2 FQNEAQ (reference sequence). V shed 3 bases and J shed 6 bases, with 14 bases lying between them. CDR3 DNA: TGTGCCAGCAGCTTTTCGGAATTGGTTCCCGGGGAGCTGTTTTTT. Protein product: CASSFSELVPGELFF. The full variable domain, its missing parts supplied by reference TRBV7-9 and TRBJ2-2, is DTGVSQNPRHKITKRGQNVTFRCDPISEHNRLYWYRQTLGQGPEFLTYFQNEAQLEKSRLLSDRFSAERPKGSFSTLEIQRTEQGDSAMYLCASSFSELVPGELFFGEGSRLTVL.

The rearrangement joins TRBV12-3 or TRBV12-4 to TRBJ1-2; D unclear. Trimming took off 0 bases at V and 7 bases at J, with 30 bases between the two ends. The CDR3 extends over 20 amino acids. As DNA, the CDR3 is TGTGCCAGCAGTTTAGCGAGGGAGGCCCACCTAAAGGCGATGAAGTGTGGCTACACCTTC. As protein: CASSLAREAHLKAMKCGYTF.

J is TRBJ2-1 and V is TRBV7-3, with 7 bases lining up with TRBD2. Germline V gives CDR1 SGHTA, CDR2 FQGTGA. J was trimmed by 8 bases and V by 0 bases; bases with no gene match: 4. This CDR3 spans 14 amino acids. In DNA form, the CDR3 reads TGTGCCAGCAGCTTAACGGTAGCGGGCCATGAGCAGTTCTTC. This encodes CASSLTVAGHEQFF.

This rearrangement joins TRBV5-1 to TRBJ1-1, with TRBD1 matching 7 bases. The CDR3 runs to 15 residues. Germline CDR1 reads SGHRS; CDR2 reads YFSETQ. The J segment lost 1 base and the V segment lost 3 bases, leaving 6 bases of the junction unmatched. CDR3 nucleotide sequence: TGCGCCAGCAGCTCGGGAGCAGGGGGGAACACTGAAGCTTTCTTT. It translates to CASSSGAGGNTEAFF. Combining the CDR3 with reference TRBV5-1 and TRBJ1-1 gives the whole variable domain KAGVTQTPRYLIKTRGQQVTLSCSPISGHRSVSWYQQTPGQGLQFLFEYFSETQRNKGNFPGRFSGRQFSNSRSEMNVSTLELGDSALYLCASSSGAGGNTEAFFGQGTRLTVV.

The CDR3 reads CASSKEVRRGMNTEAFF. CDR3 coding DNA: TGTGCCAGCAGCAAGGAGGTCCGCAGGGGAATGAACACTGAAGCTTTCTTT. V gene TRBV7-2 combines with J gene TRBJ1-1, with a possible D match to TRBD1 (6 bases). This CDR3 spans 17 amino acids. Trimming shortened V by 5 bases and J by 0 bases, and 19 bases separated the two germline ends. Germline CDR1 SGHTA, CDR2 FQGNSA.

This clonotype was counted only a few times. The chain employs TRBV20-1 and TRBJ1-1, with D maybe TRBD1 (5 bases). CDR3 length: 17 amino acids. Germline values: CDR1 DFQATT, CDR2 SNEGSKA (reference sequence). V lost 3 bases and J 3 bases, leaving 23 bases between the germline ends. For the CDR3, the DNA is TGCAGTGCTAGTCCCAGGGTATGGGGGTTAGAATACACTGAAGCTTTCTTT. Its protein is CSASPRVWGLEYTEAFF.